What follows describes a single TCR beta chain. Its antigen is still unknown. The repertoire was sequenced with immunoSEQ multiplex PCR; TCRdb's copy has only in-frame clones and lacks some. The sample lists about 36,000 clones, around 85% occurring once. This specimen belongs to a study of CD4 T cells in relation to SARS-CoV-2 and coronaviruses. Study-wide background: TCR beta CDR3s were sequenced after roughly eleven-day antigen culture of PBMCs.

Findings of the study overall: Each donor contributed either pre-pandemic or post-infection samples, not both. The cross-reactivity analysis covered only spike protein, not other viral proteins.

CDR3 length: 19 amino acids. The ends lost 5 bases at V and 3 bases at J; junction bases unmatched: 17. Germline V gene lookup returns CDR1 SGHTA and CDR2 FQGTGA. This sequence was found in an adult with COVID-19. The chain links TRBV7-3 to TRBJ2-1; TRBD1 matches at 9 bases. Sequencing was done on a sample of naive CD4+ T cells from PBMCs, cultured in vitro. Subset defined: naive CD4+ T cells isolated by negative enrichment. In nucleotides, the CDR3 is TGTGCCAGCAGCCCCCAAGTTCCCCAGGACAGGGGCCGCTACAATGAGCAGTTCTTC. This encodes CASSPQVPQDRGRYNEQFF.